The rows below give T cell receptor beta chains drawn from one sample of a study of T cells expressing NK-cell markers. TCRdb reprocessed the 5' RACE reads, with one entry per CDR3 protein and no DNA. The data show 350,000 to 450,000 distinct CDR3 sequences, and the top ten clones hold 5% to 5.5%. Sample: blood T cells: a sorted CD56 or NKG2C T cell subset, CD4+ or CD8+ T cells, or bulk PBMC T cells (not recorded which). The receptor set was obtained from a man aged 18 to 69 in good health. CDR3s include the opening cysteine and the closing phenylalanine or tryptophan.

CDR3: CASRLQASGANVLTF
V: TRBV6-1
J: TRBJ2-6

CDR3: CASSQAGGKQYF
V: TRBV14
J: TRBJ2-7

CDR3: CASSVRSSGGSDTQYF
V: TRBV9
J: TRBJ2-3

CDR3: CASSKQALSSYEQYF
V: TRBV6-1
J: TRBJ2-7

CDR3: CSVIFRQHRYEQYF
V: TRBV29-1
J: TRBJ2-7

CDR3: CASSQDLRTGSYEQYF
V: TRBV14
J: TRBJ2-7

CDR3: CASSLGGADDTEAFF
V: TRBV5-1
J: TRBJ1-1

CDR3: CASSLVVRDSSYEQYF
V: TRBV7-8
J: TRBJ2-7

CDR3: CSAPAQGGYEQYF
V: TRBV20-1
J: TRBJ2-7

CDR3: CASSLAQGSSSPLHF
V: TRBV7-9
J: TRBJ1-6

CDR3: CASSNPGQGIYEQYF
V: TRBV27
J: TRBJ2-7

CDR3: CASSPTYFRDGNSPLHF
V: TRBV7-9
J: TRBJ1-6

CDR3: CSANPSGGTTDRAKNIQYF
V: TRBV20-1
J: TRBJ2-4

CDR3: CASRKGVLGEQYF
V: TRBV27
J: TRBJ2-7

CDR3: CASRTSGGTETQYF
V: TRBV6-2/TRBV6-3
J: TRBJ2-5

CDR3: CASSIRTGLQYNEQFF
V: TRBV14
J: TRBJ2-1

CDR3: CASRRQGNTEAFF
V: TRBV12-3/TRBV12-4
J: TRBJ1-1

CDR3: CASSVRGVDTQYF
V: TRBV6-4
J: TRBJ2-3

CDR3: CASSFNRNNSPLHF
V: TRBV12-3/TRBV12-4
J: TRBJ1-6

CDR3: CASSVDRVVHGYTF
V: TRBV5-1
J: TRBJ1-2

CDR3: CASIIPGLAGINEQFF
V: TRBV5-5
J: TRBJ2-1

CDR3: CASNRDRDLRQETQYF
V: TRBV5-6
J: TRBJ2-5

CDR3: CASSLGLAGGPGEQYF
V: TRBV5-1
J: TRBJ2-7

CDR3: CSVRRGVETQYF
V: TRBV20-1
J: TRBJ2-5